These 16 T cell receptor beta chains came from one sample sequenced in a study of CD8+ T cells in alopecia areata. RNA extraction and reverse transcription yielded cDNA as sequencing template. Data came from immunoSEQ multiplex PCR; TCRdb stores just in-frame clones and leaves some out. This sample has about 110,000 clones, with about 60% found just once. Sequenced sample: NKG2D-low CD8+ T cells sorted from blood. Receptor source: a human donor with alopecia areata.

The chain couples TRBV13 to TRBJ1-1, with no clear D. Between the trimmed V and J ends, which lost 3 bases and 7 bases, there was a span of 9 bases. The CDR3 covers 12 residues. CDR1 PRHDT and CDR2 FYEKMQ come from the germline V gene (reference sequence). Here the CDR3 DNA reads TGTGCCAGCAGCTTGAGGGAGAATGAAGCTTTCTTT. Translated, it gives CASSLRENEAFF.

This sequence joins TRBV7-2 and TRBJ2-7, with 13 bases matching TRBD2. V dropped 5 bases and J dropped 0; count of bases not matched to a gene: 10. This CDR3 has 18 amino acids. CDR1 is SGHTA and CDR2 is FQGNSA in the germline V gene. CDR3 DNA: TGTGCCAGCAGCCCGCGCCCGGGACTAGCGGGACCCTCCTACGAGCAGTACTTC. Translated: CASSPRPGLAGPSYEQYF. Full variable domain (remainder filled in from reference TRBV7-2 and TRBJ2-7): GAGVSQSPSNKVTEKGKDVELRCDPISGHTALYWYRQSLGQGLEFLIYFQGNSAPDKSGLPSDRFSAERTGGSVSTLTIQRTQQEDSAVYLCASSPRPGLAGPSYEQYFGPGTRLTVT.

The chain combines TRBV27 with TRBJ2-2; D is unclear. The CDR3 is 14 residues long. Per the germline V gene, CDR1 is MNHEY and CDR2 is SMNVEV (reference sequence). V dropped 5 bases and J dropped 6 bases, with 13 bases sitting between them. CDR3 bases: TGTGCCAGCAGTCATGGTCCGGGTGCCGGGGAGCTGTTTTTT. Translation gives CASSHGPGAGELFF.

This clone came up a few times. The chain uses TRBV7-9 and TRBJ2-3; D perhaps matches TRBD1 (7 bases). CDR3 length equals 14 residues. CDR1 and CDR2 from the germline V gene are SEHNR and FQNEAQ (reference sequence). Deletions cut 5 bases from V and 6 bases from J, with 15 bases between. The DNA for the CDR3 is TGTGCCAGCAGCGGAGGGGGCGGGCGTGATACGCAGTATTTT. Amino acid sequence: CASSGGGGRDTQYF.

This clone was seen a single time. The J gene is TRBJ2-7, the V gene TRBV4-1; 10 nucleotides align to TRBD2. With V trimmed by 6 bases and J by 3 bases, 8 bases remained unmatched. Germline CDR1 and CDR2: MGHRA and YSYEKL. The CDR3 has 15 residues. The CDR3 DNA reads as TGCGCCAGCAGACTTGAACTAGCGGGACTCTACGAGCAGTACTTC. Amino acid sequence: CASRLELAGLYEQYF.

In nucleotides, the CDR3 is TGTGCCAGCAGCTTAGAGCGGGAAATGCCTCCAAACAATGAGCAGTTCTTC. Translation: CASSLEREMPPNNEQFF. The chain carries TRBV7-8 and TRBJ2-1, with 7 bases aligning to TRBD2. The CDR3 contains 17 residues. The V segment lost 1 base and the J segment 5 bases; nucleotides outside the gene matches: 11. Looked up from germline, CDR1 is SGHVS and CDR2 is FQNEAQ.

The chain is built from TRBV5-1 and TRBJ2-5; the D call may be TRBD1 or TRBD2 (5 bases each). Germline V lookup: CDR1 SGHRS, CDR2 YFSETQ. The CDR3 length is 15 residues. V dropped 0 bases and J dropped 4 bases, with 13 bases sitting between them. The CDR3 region is CASSLAIEGRETQYF. CDR3 nucleotides: TGCGCCAGCAGCTTGGCCATTGAGGGGCGAGAGACCCAGTACTTC.

The gene calls are TRBV7-3 and TRBJ2-7, with 12 nucleotides matching TRBD1. Trimming took 4 bases from V and 4 from J; bases not matched to a gene: 5. CDR1 SGHTA and CDR2 FQGTGA come from the germline V gene. CDR3 length: 15 amino acids. The CDR3: CASSSPGQGAYEQYF. The DNA for the CDR3 is TGTGCCAGCAGCTCGCCGGGACAGGGGGCTTACGAGCAGTACTTC.

This chain connects TRBV27 to TRBJ2-1, with D tentatively TRBD2 (6 bases). CDR1 is MNHEY and CDR2 is SMNVEV in the germline V gene (reference sequence). The V gene lost 2 bases and the J gene lost 5 bases, with 7 bases spanning the gap. CDR3 size: 13 residues. The DNA of the CDR3 is TGTGCCAGCAGTTTACCGGGAGACAATGAGCAGTTCTTC. Its protein is CASSLPGDNEQFF.

The rearrangement joins TRBV7-9 to TRBJ2-3; possibly TRBD2 for D (5 bases). V was shortened by 5 bases and J by 0 bases, with 18 bases between the two germline ends. CDR3 length: 17 amino acids. The germline gives CDR1 SEHNR, CDR2 FQNEAQ (reference sequence). The CDR3 DNA is TGTGCCAGCAGCCCCCCGTTACGAAGCGGAAGCACAGATACGCAGTATTTT. It encodes CASSPPLRSGSTDTQYF.

V and J are TRBV7-9 and TRBJ2-1, with D possibly being TRBD1 or TRBD2 (5 bases each). V lost 6 bases, J lost 4 bases, and 16 bases lay in between. Germline V gene sequence: CDR1 SEHNR, CDR2 FQNEAQ (reference sequence). The CDR3 extends over 15 amino acids. The CDR3 coding sequence is TGTGCCAGCAGTCACCGGGACCGTTCTTACAATGAGCAGTTCTTC. Translation gives CASSHRDRSYNEQFF.

CDR3 protein: CASSGDSGQETQYF. The CDR3 DNA sequence: TGTGCCAGCAGCGGGGACAGTGGGCAGGAGACCCAGTACTTC. The rearrangement links TRBV7-9 to TRBJ2-5, with 7 bases matching TRBD1. V shed 5 bases and J 5 bases; nucleotides not matched to a gene: 8. The CDR3 has 14 residues. Looked up from germline, CDR1 is SEHNR and CDR2 is FQNEAQ (reference sequence).

This clone was seen a handful of times. V is TRBV10-2 and J is TRBJ2-2; 7 bases are shared with TRBD2. The CDR3 is 13 amino acids. CDR1 WSHSY and CDR2 SAAADI come from the germline V gene. The trim removed 8 bases at V and 4 bases at J, leaving 4 bases unmatched. In DNA form, the CDR3 reads TGCGCCAGCGGGAGGGCCTTCACCGGGGAGCTGTTTTTT. Translation gives CASGRAFTGELFF.

This chain connects TRBV23-1 to TRBJ1-5, with D perhaps matching TRBD1 (5 bases). TRBV23-1 is an ORF; its function is uncertain. Trimming shortened V by 0 bases and J by 5 bases, and 11 bases separated the two germline ends. The CDR3 consists of 15 residues. CDR3 DNA sequence: TGCGCCAGCAGTCAATCCGGGGGAACCGATCAGCCCCAGCATTTT. Translating gives CASSQSGGTDQPQHF.

V gene TRBV28 combines with J gene TRBJ2-5; D gene uncertain. Germline V gene data show CDR1 as MDHEN and CDR2 as SYDVKM. Trimming removed 5 bases from V and 5 bases from J, with 15 bases in between. The CDR3 has 14 residues. The CDR3 DNA follows: TGTGCCAGCAGTGGACCAGCAATTAGGGAGACCCAGTACTTC. This codes for CASSGPAIRETQYF.

The chain recombines TRBV12-5 with TRBJ2-7, with D possibly TRBD2 on 6 matching bases. The V end lost 5 bases, the J end lost 3 bases, and 11 bases lay between the germline ends. Germline lookup yields CDR1 LGHNT and CDR2 FRNRAP. This CDR3 has 13 residues. The CDR3 loop reads CASGAGRYYEQYF. The CDR3 region has the DNA TGTGCTAGTGGTGCGGGACGGTACTACGAGCAGTACTTC.